What follows is one T cell receptor (beta chain) and its context. Its target is not known. The data derive from a study of OX40 agonist ivuxolimab in advanced cancers. Whole-study results and caveats: There was clonal expansion of CD4+ and CD8+ blood T cells by week 6 at 0.1 to 3.0 mg/kg.

Peripheral blood came from all dose cohorts at three timepoints. Only in-frame clones appear in the TCRdb table, and some are missing; sequencing was by immunoSEQ multiplex PCR. The sample lists about 68,000 clones; around nine tenths were seen once. The CDR3 is 19 residues long. Trimming cost V 3 bases and J 3 bases; bases outside gene matches: 17. Germline V gene lookup returns CDR1 MNHNS and CDR2 SASEGT. The material was CD4+ or CD8+ T cells sorted from blood, obtained in a trial of the OX40 agonist ivuxolimab. The receptor comes from an adult with an advanced solid tumor such as melanoma, head and neck, liver or kidney cancer. The chain recombines TRBV6-1 with TRBJ2-7, with TRBD2 identical over 10 bases. In DNA, the CDR3 is TGTGCCAGCAGTGATGGAAGGTCTAGCGGGAGCTCAGTAGTCTACGAGCAGTACTTC. Its protein product is CASSDGRSSGSSVVYEQYF.